Sequencing of this T cell receptor beta chain was carried out in a study of regulatory T cells in long-lasting Graves disease. The sample's time point: newly diagnosed GD, antithyroid drugs for less than 3 months. Making the TCR library involved RNA that had been extracted from PBMCs. Nine milliliters of peripheral blood went into EDTA tubes. TCR beta libraries were built with iRepertoire HTBI primers and Arm-PCR of CDR3 regions. TCRdb re-analysed the multiplex PCR reads in MiXCR, keeping a single row per CDR3 protein. Among about 440,000 distinct CDR3 sequences, just under 15% were seen once, and the ten largest hold 16%. The table lists this clonotype with many counts. CDR3 length: 16 residues. The junction had 15 bases not matched to a gene; V was cut back by 0 bases and J by 8 bases. CDR1 and CDR2 (germline): DFQATT, SNEGSKA (reference sequence). This sample also appeared in a second study, on T cells in Graves' hyperthyroidism and ophthalmopathy.

This material consisted of peripheral blood mononuclear cells (PBMCs), taken at new diagnosis, from a patient treated with antithyroid drugs. This receptor was obtained from a woman aged 25 to 39 with Graves disease. The rearrangement uses TRBV20-1 and TRBJ2-5, with 7 bases fitting TRBD2. In DNA, the CDR3 is TGCAGTGCTAGAGACCCCCGACTAGCCGCCTTGGAAACCCAGTACTTC. It yields the protein CSARDPRLAALETQYF.